The 13 T cell receptor beta chains below come from one sample, sequenced in a study of shared clonotypes between healthy human individuals. The protocol was immunoSEQ multiplex PCR, while the TCRdb copy is restricted to in-frame clones and leaves out a portion. The profile shows about 1.9 million clones, roughly 95% of them singletons. Terminally differentiated effector memory CD45RA+ cells were left out of the naive CD8 fraction, which was CD45RO-negative and positively selected for CCR7. The sequenced material came from naive CD8+ T cells from PBMCs. The source of these receptors is a man between 18 and 35 years old in good health. Some clones in this sample may be carry-over from other donors' samples.

The V gene is TRBV28, the J gene TRBJ2-1; TRBD2 is a possible D gene (6 bases). The V end lost 6 bases, the J end lost 13 bases, and 16 bases lay between the germline ends. CDR1 is MDHEN, CDR2 SYDVKM, per germline. This CDR3 is built from 12 residues. CDR3 region: CASSLRWGLQFF. CDR3 in DNA: TGTGCCAGCAGCTTGCGTTGGGGACTCCAGTTCTTC.

This clone was observed once. This rearrangement joins TRBV29-1 to TRBJ2-1, with a possible D match to TRBD2 (5 bases). This CDR3 has 12 amino acids. V was shortened by 7 bases and J by 6 bases, with 13 bases between the two germline ends. The germline V gene encodes CDR1 SQVTM and CDR2 ANQGSEA. CDR3 in DNA: TGCAGCGGCCTGTTTCGGGGCAATGAGCAGTTCTTC. It is translated as CSGLFRGNEQFF.

This chain uses TRBV4-1 with TRBJ1-6; D gene ambiguous. The CDR3 consists of 12 residues. CDR1 MGHRA and CDR2 YSYEKL come from the germline V gene. Trimming left V 1 base short and J 9 bases short, with 4 bases between. CDR3 in amino acids: CASSQGVSPLHF. DNA for the CDR3: TGCGCCAGCAGCCAAGGGGTTTCACCCCTCCACTTT.

J is TRBJ2-5 and V is TRBV28, with D possibly being TRBD2 (5 bases). Per germline, CDR1 MDHEN and CDR2 SYDVKM. The length of the CDR3 is 15 residues. Trimming stripped 4 bases from V and 1 base from J, with 13 bases between. The DNA for the CDR3 is TGTGCCAGCAGTTCCTTCCAGGCGGGCCAAGAGACCCAGTACTTC. It is translated as CASSSFQAGQETQYF.

This chain connects TRBV7-8 to TRBJ1-2; 9 positions match TRBD1. CDR1 and CDR2 from the germline V gene are SGHVS and FQNEAQ. V trimming: 4 bases; J trimming: 7 bases; junction bases outside the gene matches: 13. This CDR3 is 16 amino acids long. In nucleotides, the CDR3 is TGTGCCAGCAGCTCTCCCGGGACAGGGAGTGGAGGTGGCTACACCTTC. This sequence encodes CASSSPGTGSGGGYTF.

V is TRBV29-1 and J is TRBJ2-1; D might be TRBD2 (5 bases). Germline CDR1 reads SQVTM; CDR2 reads ANQGSEA. This CDR3 region has 15 residues. The ends were cut back, 4 bases at V and 0 bases at J, with 13 bases in the middle. CDR3 sequence: CSVVLAERSYNEQFF. The CDR3 DNA reads as TGCAGCGTTGTCCTAGCAGAACGCTCCTACAATGAGCAGTTCTTC.

J is TRBJ2-2 and V is TRBV6-6, with D perhaps matching TRBD2 (6 bases). CDR1 and CDR2 (germline): MNHNY, SVGAGI (reference sequence). The ends were cut back, 8 bases at V and 3 bases at J, with 16 bases in the middle. The CDR3 is made up of 15 amino acids. CDR3 bases: TGTGCCAGCGAGACGGGAGAATGGTACACCGGGGAGCTGTTTTTT. It encodes CASETGEWYTGELFF.

V gene TRBV27 combines with J gene TRBJ2-7; no clear D gene. CDR3 size: 17 residues. Germline V lookup: CDR1 MNHEY, CDR2 SMNVEV (reference sequence). Trimming stripped 7 bases from V and 4 bases from J, with 26 bases between. CDR3 sequence: CASMTPRVDGSPYEQYF. As DNA, the CDR3 is TGTGCCAGCATGACACCCCGGGTCGACGGATCGCCGTACGAGCAGTACTTC.

The chain is built from TRBV5-4 and TRBJ1-2; TRBD1 matches 9 bases. From germline, CDR1 is SGHNT and CDR2 YYREEE (reference sequence). This CDR3 contains 14 residues. V trimming: 5 bases; J trimming: 4 bases; junction bases outside the gene matches: 6. The CDR3 DNA reads TGTGCCAGCAGTTCCGGGACAGGGACCTATGGCTACACCTTC. Translated, it gives CASSSGTGTYGYTF.

V usage is TRBV7-9 and J usage is TRBJ1-2, with TRBD1 identical over 10 bases. This CDR3 contains 14 residues. V lost 4 bases and J lost 8; bases outside the gene matches: 7. The germline V gene has CDR1 SEHNR and CDR2 FQNEAQ (reference sequence). CDR3 in DNA: TGTGCCAGCAGCTACGGAGGGACAGGGGAAGGCTACACCTTC. It encodes CASSYGGTGEGYTF.

The chain couples TRBV7-3 to TRBJ2-2, with 7 bases fitting TRBD1. Per germline, CDR1 SGHTA and CDR2 FQGTGA. The CDR3 runs to 15 residues. V trimming: 1 base; J trimming: 4 bases; junction bases outside the gene matches: 3. The CDR3 is CASSLKQGFTGELFF. In DNA form, the CDR3 reads TGTGCCAGCAGCTTAAAACAGGGGTTCACCGGGGAGCTGTTTTTT. The whole variable domain, filled in from reference TRBV7-3 and TRBJ2-2, reads GAGVSQTPSNKVTEKGKYVELRCDPISGHTALYWYRQSLGQGPEFLIYFQGTGAADDSGLPNDRFFAVRPEGSVSTLKIQRTERGDSAVYLCASSLKQGFTGELFFGEGSRLTVL.

The genes are TRBV7-8 and TRBJ2-3, with 11 bases identical to TRBD2. The junction had 4 bases not matched to a gene; V was cut back by 4 bases and J by 4 bases. CDR1 and CDR2 from the germline V gene are SGHVS and FQNEAQ. This CDR3 is built from 15 residues. The CDR3 sequence: CASSSLAGVADTQYF. The CDR3 DNA is TGTGCCAGCAGCTCACTAGCGGGAGTGGCAGATACGCAGTATTTT.

As for this clone: At the DNA level, this CDR3 is encoded by other sequences in the same sample as well. The chain employs TRBV5-6 and TRBJ1-2; D ambiguous. The CDR3 spans 14 residues. Germline V gives CDR1 SGHDT, CDR2 YYEEEE. Between the trimmed V and J ends, which lost 0 bases and 3 bases, there was a span of 9 bases. This CDR3 reads CASSLGDSDYGYTF. CDR3 coding DNA: TGTGCCAGCAGCTTGGGGGATTCGGACTATGGCTACACCTTC.